The T cell receptor beta chain under discussion was sequenced for a study of siplizumab effects on memory and regulatory T cells. Assaying covered roughly 100,000 TCR templates per sample. Sequencing used immunoSEQ multiplex PCR; TCRdb keeps in-frame clones, though not all of them. The table lists some 100,000 clones, approximately 92% of them singletons. V was clipped by 4 bases and J by 4 bases, with 13 bases between them. This CDR3 region has 14 residues. The V gene's germline CDR1 is LGHNT and CDR2 FRNRAP. Study-wide results and caveats: Proliferating siplizumab-culture Treg suppressive function went unconfirmed.

Worth noting for this clone: Its antigen is undetermined.

The specimen sequenced was CD4+ T cells sorted from blood. The J gene is TRBJ2-5, the V gene TRBV12-5; D is tentatively TRBD1 or TRBD2 (5 bases each). The receptor was derived from a human donor in good health. Some clones in this sample may be carry-over from other donors' samples. CDR3 bases: TGTGCTAGTGGTTCTACGGGACCCCGAGAGACCCAGTACTTC. Translation: CASGSTGPRETQYF.